A single sample gave rise to the 10 T cell receptor beta chains below, sequenced in a study of T cell repertoires in cytomegalovirus infection. One entry per CDR3 protein, called by TCRdb with MiXCR from the reads. The repertoire consists of about 190,000 distinct CDR3 sequences, with 28% occurring once and the leading ten covering approximately 30%. What was sequenced was PBMCs. Receptors were obtained from a human donor in good health (CMV status not recorded). Some clones in this sample may be carry-over from other donors' samples.

The chain links TRBV19 to TRBJ2-7; perhaps TRBD2 as D (6 bases). CDR1 is LNHDA, CDR2 SQIVND, per germline (reference sequence). V was clipped by 9 bases and J by 7 bases, with 19 bases between them. This CDR3 contains 13 residues. The CDR3 DNA is TGTGCCAGCGGGCGGGACGGACTTAGGGAGCAGTACTTC. Protein: CASGRDGLREQYF.

The chain employs TRBV3-1 and TRBJ1-4; D gene unclear. The ends were cut back, 7 bases at V and 0 bases at J, with 9 bases in the middle. Looked up from germline, CDR1 is LGHDT and CDR2 is YNNKEL (reference sequence). The CDR3 is made up of 14 amino acids. In DNA, the CDR3 is TGTGCCAGCAAGTCCTCGGCAACTAATGAAAAACTGTTTTTT. This gives the protein CASKSSATNEKLFF.

This clonotype was counted between two and nine times. This chain connects TRBV7-3 to TRBJ1-1, with no clear D. Germline-derived CDR1 and CDR2 are SGHTA and FQGTGA. The CDR3 contains 13 residues. V was pared by 1 base and J by 6 bases, with 9 bases between. CDR3 protein: CASSLNYLSEAFF. The CDR3 DNA reads as TGTGCCAGCAGCTTAAATTACTTATCTGAAGCTTTCTTT.

This clonotype occurred many times. J is TRBJ1-3 and V is TRBV7-2, with D unclear. V was shortened by 2 bases and J by 2 bases, with 4 bases between the two germline ends. The CDR3 is 13 residues long. Germline V lookup: CDR1 SGHTA, CDR2 FQGNSA. The CDR3 DNA reads TGTGCCAGCAGCTTAAATCCTGGAAACACCATATATTTT. Protein product: CASSLNPGNTIYF.

This clonotype came up many times. The V call is TRBV6-6, the J call TRBJ2-2; D not resolved. This CDR3 is built from 14 residues. V shed 6 bases and J shed 0 bases, with 8 bases lying between them. Germline CDR1 and CDR2: MNHNY and SVGAGI (reference sequence). The CDR3 DNA is TGTGCCAGCAGCCCCGGAACGAACACCGGGGAGCTGTTTTTT. Protein product: CASSPGTNTGELFF.

The CDR3 is CASSSGEGAEAFF. The CDR3 DNA is TGTGCCAGCAGCTCCGGGGAGGGGGCTGAAGCTTTCTTT. The chain carries TRBV7-9 and TRBJ1-1; D may be TRBD1 (6 bases). The germline CDR1 and CDR2 sequences are SEHNR and FQNEAQ (reference sequence). The CDR3 loop spans 13 amino acids. With 4 bases removed from V and 6 bases from J, the gap between germline ends came to 12 bases.

The V gene is TRBV15, the J gene TRBJ1-1; no clear D gene. From germline, CDR1 is LNHNV and CDR2 YYDKDF (reference sequence). The CDR3 consists of 11 residues. V lost 0 bases and J 6 bases, leaving 2 bases between the germline ends. As DNA, the CDR3 is TGTGCCACCAGCAGAGAAGCTGAAGCTTTCTTT. This translates into CATSREAEAFF.

This clonotype was picked up a small number of times. The chain employs TRBV4-2 and TRBJ1-2; TRBD1 matches 7 bases. The ends lost 7 bases at V and 8 bases at J; junction bases unmatched: 13. Per the germline V gene, CDR1 is LGHNA and CDR2 is YNFKEQ. The CDR3 spans 14 residues. The CDR3 DNA reads as TGTGCCAGCAATGAGCAGGGGGATAGAGAAGGCTACACCTTC. Amino acid sequence: CASNEQGDREGYTF.

V and J are TRBV6-8 and TRBJ2-1; possibly TRBD1 or TRBD2 for D (6 bases each). Germline V CDR1 and CDR2: MNHGY, SAAAGT. Trimming stripped 2 bases from V and 9 bases from J, with 17 bases between. The CDR3 length is 15 residues. The DNA for the CDR3 is TGTGCCAGCAGTTACCCCAGGGGCGGGGAGCGTGAGCAGTTCTTC. Protein: CASSYPRGGEREQFF.

This clonotype was seen at least ten times. This rearrangement joins TRBV2 to TRBJ2-5; TRBD1 matches 7 bases. The V gene end was trimmed by 6 bases and the J gene end by 4 bases; junction bases not matched to a gene: 5. The germline CDR1 and CDR2 sequences are SNHLY and FYNNEI. This CDR3 comprises 13 residues. CDR3 nucleotides: TGTGCCAGCAGCGGACAGGTGGGAGAGACCCAGTACTTC. Translated, it gives CASSGQVGETQYF.